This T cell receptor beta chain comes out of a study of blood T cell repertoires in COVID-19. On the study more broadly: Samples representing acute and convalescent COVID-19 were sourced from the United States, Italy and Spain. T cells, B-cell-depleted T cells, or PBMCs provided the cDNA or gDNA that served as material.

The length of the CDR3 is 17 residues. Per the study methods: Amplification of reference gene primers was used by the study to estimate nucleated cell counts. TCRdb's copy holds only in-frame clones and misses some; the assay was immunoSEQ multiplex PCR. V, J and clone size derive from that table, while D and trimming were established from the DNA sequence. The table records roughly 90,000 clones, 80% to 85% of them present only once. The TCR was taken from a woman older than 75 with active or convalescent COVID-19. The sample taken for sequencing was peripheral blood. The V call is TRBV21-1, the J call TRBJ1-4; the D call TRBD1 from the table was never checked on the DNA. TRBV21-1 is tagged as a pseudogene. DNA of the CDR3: TGTGCCAGCAGCCCATGGGACAGCCTTCCAACTAATGAAAAACTGTTTTTT. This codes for CASSPWDSLPTNEKLFF.